One sample yielded the 18 T cell receptor beta chains listed below, sequenced in a study of T-cell reconstitution after alpha-beta-depleted transplantation in children. It was with unique molecular identifiers that the TCRbeta library was prepared. TCRdb re-called the PCR reads with MiXCR, one entry per CDR3 protein. The data show about 690,000 distinct CDR3 sequences, with about 15% seen just once and 1.1% held by the top ten. The source was PBMCs from the stem cell graft donor, collected from the stem cell graft. The receptors stem from a human donor who donated a stem cell graft to a child with acute myeloid leukemia.

J is TRBJ1-4 and V is TRBV7-9; tentative D call: TRBD1 (5 bases). The germline V gene encodes CDR1 SEHNR and CDR2 FQNEAQ (reference sequence). This CDR3 contains 17 residues. Trimming cost V 6 bases and J 4 bases, with 21 bases left between them. This CDR3 reads CASRPGYGGLGNEKLFF. CDR3 DNA: TGTGCCAGCAGGCCTGGATATGGGGGGTTGGGTAATGAAAAACTGTTTTTT.

This clonotype was recorded many times. This chain joins TRBV20-1 and TRBJ2-1, with TRBD1 as a possible D gene (7 bases). V lost 1 base and J 6 bases, leaving 16 bases between the germline ends. This CDR3 has 15 amino acids. Germline CDR1 and CDR2: DFQATT and SNEGSKA (reference sequence). The CDR3 sequence is CSARVRQGGINEQFF. CDR3 DNA: TGCAGTGCTAGAGTCAGGCAGGGGGGCATCAATGAGCAGTTCTTC.

The chain couples TRBV12-3 or TRBV12-4 to TRBJ1-4; D not certain. This CDR3 is 13 amino acids long. V was clipped by 8 bases and J by 3 bases, with 10 bases between them. The CDR3 here is CASRRDPNEKLFF. Written as DNA, the CDR3 is TGTGCCAGCCGAAGAGACCCTAATGAAAAACTGTTTTTT.

This clonotype was recorded many times. The gene calls are TRBV29-1 and TRBJ2-3; 13 nucleotides align to TRBD2. Germline V lookup: CDR1 SQVTM, CDR2 ANQGSEA. The CDR3 spans 14 residues. V was pared by 4 bases and J by 8 bases, with 6 bases of the junction left unmatched. The CDR3 sequence: CSVVGLAGKTTQYF. The CDR3 DNA sequence: TGCAGCGTTGTGGGACTAGCGGGGAAAACTACGCAGTATTTT.

In this sample, this clonotype turned up a few times. The chain recombines TRBV4-2 with TRBJ1-1; D might be TRBD1 (6 bases). The CDR3 has 14 amino acids. Trimming stripped 3 bases from V and 6 bases from J, with 14 bases between. Germline CDR1 is LGHNA and CDR2 is YNFKEQ. The CDR3 loop is CASSQPTGSAEAFF. The CDR3 DNA reads TGTGCCAGCAGCCAGCCTACAGGGAGTGCTGAAGCTTTCTTT.

This clonotype was seen at least ten times. V is TRBV5-6 and J is TRBJ1-1; 7 bases are a match to TRBD1. The ends lost 4 bases at V and 0 bases at J; junction bases unmatched: 9. This CDR3 has 16 amino acids. Germline V CDR1 and CDR2: SGHDT, YYEEEE. The CDR3 is CASSRGPQGMNTEAFF. CDR3 sequence (DNA): TGTGCCAGCAGCCGGGGCCCACAGGGGATGAACACTGAAGCTTTCTTT.

This clonotype occurred many times. V is TRBV5-4 and J is TRBJ2-3; D possibly matches TRBD1 or TRBD2 (6 bases each). In germline, CDR1 is SGHNT, CDR2 YYREEE (reference sequence). Deletions cut 1 base from V and 2 bases from J, with 11 bases between. This CDR3 comprises 15 residues. The CDR3 bases are TGTGCCAGCAGCTTGAGGGGGGAGAACACAGATACGCAGTATTTT. Protein: CASSLRGENTDTQYF. Using reference TRBV5-4 and TRBJ2-3 for the parts outside the CDR3, the full variable domain is ETGVTQSPTHLIKTRGQQVTLRCSSQSGHNTVSWYQQALGQGPQFIFQYYREEENGRGNFPPRFSGLQFPNYSSELNVNALELDDSALYLCASSLRGENTDTQYFGPGTRLTVL.

This clonotype was detected many times. V gene TRBV20-1 combines with J gene TRBJ1-1, with D possibly TRBD1 on 5 matching bases. V lost 7 bases and J lost 3, with 15 bases in between. The CDR3 has 13 residues. Germline assignment: CDR1 DFQATT and CDR2 SNEGSKA (reference sequence). As DNA, the CDR3 is TGCAGTGGGTCCGTAACAGGAGACACTGAAGCTTTCTTT. This gives the protein CSGSVTGDTEAFF.

The rearrangement joins TRBV15 to TRBJ1-2; D might be TRBD1 (5 bases). V was pared by 4 bases and J by 2 bases, with 14 bases between. The CDR3 extends over 15 amino acids. The germline gives CDR1 LNHNV, CDR2 YYDKDF (reference sequence). The CDR3 region is CATSKEFRGNYGYTF. DNA of the CDR3: TGTGCCACCAGCAAAGAGTTCCGGGGCAACTATGGCTACACCTTC. The full variable domain, in which reference TRBV15 and TRBJ1-2 provide the parts outside the CDR3, is DAMVIQNPRYQVTQFGKPVTLSCSQTLNHNVMYWYQQKSSQAPKLLFHYYDKDFNNEADTPDNFQSRRPNTSFCFLDIRSPGLGDTAMYLCATSKEFRGNYGYTFGSGTRLTVV.

This clonotype was counted at least ten times. The rearrangement joins TRBV20-1 to TRBJ1-1; 9 bases fit TRBD1. CDR1 and CDR2 from the germline V gene are DFQATT and SNEGSKA (reference sequence). V shed 3 bases, J shed 3 bases, and the junction held 5 bases outside the gene matches. CDR3 length equals 14 residues. DNA for the CDR3: TGCAGTGCTAGGGGACAGGGTAGGTACACTGAAGCTTTCTTT. Protein: CSARGQGRYTEAFF.

This clonotype was detected ten times or more. The DNA for the CDR3 is TGCAGTGCTAGCAGTCAGGGGGCGGTTGGCTACACCTTC. This encodes CSASSQGAVGYTF. The chain recombines TRBV20-1 with TRBJ1-2, with 8 bases aligning to TRBD1. This CDR3 comprises 13 residues. The V and J ends lost 3 bases and 7 bases, in that order; junction bases with no gene match: 7. Germline V gene data show CDR1 as DFQATT and CDR2 as SNEGSKA (reference sequence).

The V and J genes are TRBV6-2 or TRBV6-3 and TRBJ1-1; weak D call: TRBD1 (5 bases). The CDR3 covers 14 residues. V gave up 2 bases and J gave up 5 bases, with 12 bases separating them. The germline V gene has CDR1 MNHEY and CDR2 SVGEGT. CDR3 in amino acids: CASSYQDTRTEAFF. DNA for the CDR3: TGTGCCAGCAGTTACCAGGACACGAGGACTGAAGCTTTCTTT.

This clonotype was found many times. The V call is TRBV7-8, the J call TRBJ2-1; a weak D match, TRBD2 (5 bases). The V end lost 2 bases, the J end lost 10 bases, and 12 bases lay between the germline ends. Germline assignment: CDR1 SGHVS and CDR2 FQNEAQ. The length of the CDR3 is 13 residues. In nucleotides, the CDR3 is TGTGCCAGCAGCTTATCCGGGAACCCCGAGCAGTTCTTC. Amino acids: CASSLSGNPEQFF.

This clonotype was recorded many times. The genes are TRBV20-1 and TRBJ1-2; TRBD1 matches at 10 bases. The V and J ends lost 6 bases and 3 bases, in that order; junction bases with no gene match: 4. The CDR3 is 13 amino acids. The germline CDR1 and CDR2 sequences are DFQATT and SNEGSKA (reference sequence). CDR3 loop: CSAPDRGDYGYTF. CDR3 coding DNA: TGCAGTGCCCCGGACAGGGGGGACTATGGCTACACCTTC.

This chain uses TRBV5-1 with TRBJ2-1; 7 bases line up with TRBD2. The CDR3 sequence is 17 residues long. After removal of 5 bases from V and 9 bases from J, the junction contained 20 bases not matched to a gene. Germline V gives CDR1 SGHRS, CDR2 YFSETQ. The CDR3 here is CASSLSWRGSILGEQFF. The DNA of the CDR3 is TGCGCCAGCAGTCTCTCTTGGCGGGGGAGTATCTTAGGTGAGCAGTTCTTC.

The CDR3 reads CASSAAGQGVVSGYTF. The CDR3, as DNA: TGTGCCAGCAGTGCTGCGGGACAGGGGGTAGTAAGTGGCTACACCTTC. The chain uses TRBV25-1 and TRBJ1-2; 11 nucleotides match TRBD1. Germline lookup yields CDR1 MGHDK and CDR2 SYGVNS. The trim removed 4 bases at V and 7 bases at J, leaving 11 bases unmatched. This CDR3 has 16 residues.

This clonotype has at least ten counts. The chain links TRBV20-1 to TRBJ1-6; D not certain. The germline CDR1 and CDR2 sequences are DFQATT and SNEGSKA (reference sequence). Between the trimmed V and J ends, which lost 1 base and 8 bases, there was a span of 21 bases. The CDR3 length is 17 residues. CDR3 coding DNA: TGCAGTGCTAGAGGTCCCCAACCGTCAGTGAACGATTCACCCCTCCACTTT. This translates into CSARGPQPSVNDSPLHF.

The chain uses TRBV20-1 and TRBJ1-2, with D possibly TRBD1 on 5 matching bases. This CDR3 is built from 13 residues. Germline CDR1 is DFQATT and CDR2 is SNEGSKA (reference sequence). The V end was cut by 6 bases, the J end by 5 bases, with 16 bases between. The CDR3 region has the DNA TGCAGTGCACAGGAAGCGAACCCGTATGGCTACACCTTC. Translated, it gives CSAQEANPYGYTF.